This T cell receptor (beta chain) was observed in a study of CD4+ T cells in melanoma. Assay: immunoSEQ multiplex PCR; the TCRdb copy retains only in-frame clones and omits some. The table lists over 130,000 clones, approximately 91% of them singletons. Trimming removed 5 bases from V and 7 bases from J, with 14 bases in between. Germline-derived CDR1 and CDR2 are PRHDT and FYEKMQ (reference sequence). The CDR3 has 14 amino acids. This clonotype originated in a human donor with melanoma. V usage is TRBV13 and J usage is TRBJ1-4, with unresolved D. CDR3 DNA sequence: TGTGCCAGCAGCCGGACGTCGTTCAGTGAAAAACTGTTTTTT. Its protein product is CASSRTSFSEKLFF.